This T cell receptor (beta chain) comes out of a study of Tregs in tolerant kidney transplant recipients. Overall study results and limits: Few patients were studied, so findings need validation in larger groups.

Only in-frame clones appear in the TCRdb table, and some are missing; sequencing was by immunoSEQ multiplex PCR. The repertoire consists of 75,000 to 100,000 clones, with roughly nine tenths occurring once and the leading ten covering 4.5% to 5%. Unstimulated Tregs (CD4+CD25+CD127-) and CD4+CD25- non-Tregs were sorted from PBMCs. The CDR3 has 15 amino acids. Per the germline V gene, CDR1 is MNHEY and CDR2 is SMNVEV (reference sequence). J was trimmed by 5 bases and V by 2 bases; bases with no gene match: 6. As to this clone: Its antigen is as yet unknown.

The sequencing sample was made of CD8+ T cells from blood. V is TRBV27 and J is TRBJ2-4, with 7 nucleotides matching TRBD1. This clonotype originated in a human donor in good health. This CDR3 reads CASSLRRQGQNIQYF. CDR3 nucleotide sequence: TGTGCCAGCAGTTTAAGAAGACAGGGTCAAAACATTCAGTACTTC.